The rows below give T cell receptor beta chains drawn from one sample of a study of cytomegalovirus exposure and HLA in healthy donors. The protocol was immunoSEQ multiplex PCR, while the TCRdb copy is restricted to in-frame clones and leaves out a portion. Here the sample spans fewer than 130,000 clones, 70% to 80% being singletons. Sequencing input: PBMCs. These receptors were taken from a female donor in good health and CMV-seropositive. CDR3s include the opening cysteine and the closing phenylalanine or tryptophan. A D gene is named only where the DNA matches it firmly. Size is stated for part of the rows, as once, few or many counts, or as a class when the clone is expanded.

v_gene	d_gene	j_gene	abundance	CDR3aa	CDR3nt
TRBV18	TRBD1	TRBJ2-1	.	CASTRDRGEWNEQFF	TGTGCCAGCACTAGGGACAGGGGGGAATGGAATGAGCAGTTCTTC
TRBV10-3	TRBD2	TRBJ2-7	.	CAIMGASGRAKYF	TGTGCCATCATGGGGGCTAGCGGGAGGGCGAAGTACTTC
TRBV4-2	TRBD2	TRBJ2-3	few	CASSQLAGDTDTQYF	TGTGCCAGCAGCCAACTAGCGGGAGACACAGATACGCAGTATTTT
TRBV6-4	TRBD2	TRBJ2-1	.	CASSATSSGAGNEQFF	TGTGCCAGCAGTGCAACCTCGAGCGGGGCCGGGAATGAGCAGTTCTTC
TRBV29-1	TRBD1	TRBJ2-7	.	CSVAGQASGEQYF	TGCAGCGTTGCGGGACAGGCGTCGGGCGAGCAGTACTTC
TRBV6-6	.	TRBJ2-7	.	CASSNQGGLTYEQYF	TGTGCCAGCAGCAATCAAGGGGGTCTGACCTACGAGCAGTACTTC
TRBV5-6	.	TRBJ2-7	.	CASSNGQRSPYYEQYF	TGTGCCAGCAGCAACGGACAGAGAAGTCCCTACTACGAGCAGTACTTC
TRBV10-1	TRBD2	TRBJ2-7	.	CASGTGGAPEQYF	TGCGCCAGCGGGACGGGGGGGGCGCCCGAGCAGTACTTC
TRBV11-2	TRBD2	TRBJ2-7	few	CASSFGTSGNSYEQYF	TGTGCCAGCAGCTTTGGGACTAGCGGGAATTCCTACGAGCAGTACTTC
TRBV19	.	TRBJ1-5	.	CASSIRDNQPQHF	TGTGCCAGTAGTATCAGGGACAATCAGCCCCAGCATTTT
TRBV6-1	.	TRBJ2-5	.	CASSEEEGRGRARETQYF	TGTGCCAGCAGTGAAGAAGAGGGCAGGGGTAGGGCTCGGGAGACCCAGTACTTC
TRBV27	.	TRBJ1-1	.	CASSSASRWTEAFF	TGTGCCAGCAGTTCCGCCTCTAGGTGGACTGAAGCTTTCTTT
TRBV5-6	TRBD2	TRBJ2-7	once	CASSLAPSGRLTYEQYF	TGTGCCAGCAGCTTGGCACCTAGCGGGAGACTCACCTACGAGCAGTACTTC
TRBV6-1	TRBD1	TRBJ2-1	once	CASRVGTGGSYEQFF	TGTGCCAGCAGAGTCGGGACAGGGGGATCGTATGAGCAGTTCTTC
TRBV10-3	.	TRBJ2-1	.	CAISEKGAEQFF	TGTGCCATCAGTGAGAAGGGAGCTGAGCAGTTCTTC
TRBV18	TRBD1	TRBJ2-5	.	CASSLGQGRETQYF	TGTGCCAGCTCCCTCGGACAGGGTAGGGAGACCCAGTACTTC
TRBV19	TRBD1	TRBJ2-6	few	CASSPGQGALGANVLTF	TGTGCCAGTAGTCCGGGACAGGGGGCTCTCGGGGCCAACGTCCTGACTTTC
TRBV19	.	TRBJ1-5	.	CASSATASNQPQHF	TGTGCCAGTAGCGCGACAGCGAGCAATCAGCCCCAGCATTTT
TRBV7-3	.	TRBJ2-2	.	CASSPTLATFRELFF	TGTGCCAGCAGTCCTACCCTAGCTACGTTTAGGGAGCTGTTTTTT
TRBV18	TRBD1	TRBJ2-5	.	CASSPQQGAEETQYF	TGTGCCAGCTCACCACAACAGGGGGCGGAGGAGACCCAGTACTTC
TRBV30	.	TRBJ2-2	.	CAWNLGGTGELFF	TGTGCCTGGAATCTGGGGGGCACCGGGGAGCTGTTTTTT
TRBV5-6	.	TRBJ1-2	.	CASRRTDFGYTF	TGTGCCAGCAGGAGGACAGATTTCGGCTACACCTTC
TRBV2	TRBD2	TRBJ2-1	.	CASSLAGVEQFF	TGTGCCAGCAGCCTAGCGGGAGTTGAGCAGTTCTTC
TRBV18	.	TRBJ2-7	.	CASSPQPAGQVNEQYF	TGTGCCAGCTCCCCGCAACCCGCGGGGCAGGTTAACGAGCAGTACTTC
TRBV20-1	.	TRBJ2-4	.	CSAAGGEVQYF	TGCAGTGCTGCCGGTGGTGAGGTTCAGTACTTC
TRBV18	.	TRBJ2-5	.	CASSRLPGETQYF	TGTGCCAGCTCACGCCTGCCCGGAGAGACCCAGTACTTC
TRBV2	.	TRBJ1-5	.	CASRWSIHQPQHF	TGTGCCAGCAGGTGGAGCATCCATCAGCCCCAGCATTTT
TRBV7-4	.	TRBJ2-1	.	CASSLVLGRVFINEQFF	TGTGCCAGCAGCTTAGTTTTGGGCAGGGTCTTTATTAATGAGCAGTTCTTC
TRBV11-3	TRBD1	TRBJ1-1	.	CASSLTGGPMNTEAFF	TGTGCCAGCAGCTTGACAGGGGGCCCCATGAACACTGAAGCTTTCTTT
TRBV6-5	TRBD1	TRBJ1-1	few	CASSYSLTGITEAFF	TGTGCCAGCAGTTACTCCCTGACAGGGATAACTGAAGCTTTCTTT
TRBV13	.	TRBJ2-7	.	CASSLRQSYEQYF	TGTGCCAGCAGCTTAAGACAGTCCTACGAGCAGTACTTC
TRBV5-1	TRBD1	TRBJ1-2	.	CASSPWTGPGYGYTF	TGCGCCAGCAGCCCTTGGACAGGGCCTGGCTATGGCTACACCTTC
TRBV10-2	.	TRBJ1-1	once	CATLQGLNTEAFF	TGCGCCACCCTACAGGGATTGAACACTGAAGCTTTCTTT
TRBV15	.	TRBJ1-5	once	CATSREISGQPQHF	TGTGCCACCAGCAGAGAGATTAGCGGTCAGCCCCAGCATTTT
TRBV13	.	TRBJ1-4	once	CASSLVGGQLFF	TGTGCCAGCAGCTTAGTAGGGGGACAACTGTTTTTT
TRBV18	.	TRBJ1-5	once	CASSPRRGDSNQPQHF	TGTGCCAGCTCACCACGTCGGGGGGATAGCAATCAGCCCCAGCATTTT
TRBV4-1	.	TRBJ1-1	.	CASSLPTRTEAFF	TGCGCCAGCAGCCTTCCCACTAGGACTGAAGCTTTCTTT
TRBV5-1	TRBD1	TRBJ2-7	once	CASSKGDRGLSYEQYF	TGCGCCAGCAGCAAAGGGGACAGGGGGCTCTCCTACGAGCAGTACTTC
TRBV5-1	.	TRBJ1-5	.	CASSLDWGPHQPQHF	TGCGCCAGCAGCTTGGATTGGGGGCCTCATCAGCCCCAGCATTTT